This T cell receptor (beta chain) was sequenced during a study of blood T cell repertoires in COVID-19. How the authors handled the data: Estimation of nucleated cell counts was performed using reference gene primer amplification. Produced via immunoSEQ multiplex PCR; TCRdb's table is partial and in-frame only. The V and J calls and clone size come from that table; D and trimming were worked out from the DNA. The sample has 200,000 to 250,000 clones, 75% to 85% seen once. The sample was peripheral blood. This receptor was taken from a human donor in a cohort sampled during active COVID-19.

In DNA form, the CDR3 reads TGTGCCAGTAGCACCGACAGGGACCTTTATAGCAATCAGCCCCAGCATTTT. The encoded protein is CASSTDRDLYSNQPQHF. The V gene is TRBV19, the J gene TRBJ1-5; 7 bases map to TRBD1. CDR3 length equals 17 residues. V gave up 6 bases and J gave up 0 bases; unmatched junction bases: 11. The germline V gene has CDR1 LNHDA and CDR2 SQIVND (reference sequence).